The entry below gives a single T cell receptor beta chain sequence along with its context. This clonotype came up a few times. There is no known antigen for this receptor. Within one base of it there is no much larger clone, and no base qualities were kept. V drops 3 bases and J drops 0 bases, leaving 5 bases in between. Including cysteine and phenylalanine, the CDR3 has 13 amino acids. CDR3 DNA is the only sequence kept; it has 39 bases, read in frame from the first base. CDR1 and CDR2 are drawn from the germline V gene (reference sequence): MNHEY, SMNVEV. This sample is drawn from a study of T-cell reconstitution after alpha-beta-depleted transplantation in children (dated by TCRdb to 2015 to 2016). In the study overall: Using TCR repertoire profiling, the study quantitatively followed how T-cell immune reconstitution unfolded in children after TCRalphabeta/CD19-depleted allogeneic hematopoietic cell transplantation. Study-level results and caveats: In some patients, the high TCRbeta diversity seen at day 60 was put down to recipient T cells and intrathymic progenitors that had survived conditioning. The apparently early alphabetaT-cell count recovery about two months after transplant was reportedly dependent on only several hundred rapidly expanded clones derived from non-depleted graft cells. The frequencies of hyperexpanded clones fell over the following months, and after one year, T-cell counts and TCRbeta diversity were mostly attributed to newly produced T cells.

Preparation of the library involved PCR. The data were produced on an Illumina HiSeq 2500. TCR libraries were prepared with molecular barcoding, using unique molecular identifiers to normalize TCRbeta repertoire quantification. TCRdb applied fastp at Q25 and MiXCR to the public reads, then kept only in-frame beta chains. Identical CDR3 protein sequences are pooled into one entry, listed with their most common genes and DNA. The sample data list fewer than 750,000 distinct CDR3 sequences, and 25% to 30% of these were observed just once. The ten largest clones take up around 36% of the sample. The treatment or condition label for this specimen denotes: allogeneic hematopoietic cell transplantation with graft depleted of TCRalphabeta T cells and CD19 B cells. Transplant recipients were children who received TCRalphabeta/CD19-depleted allogeneic hematopoietic cell grafts.

The TCR was taken from a boy under two years old with Wiskott-Aldrich syndrome, due to receive a stem cell transplant. Here the sequenced sample was PBMCs, taken before TCRalphabeta/CD19-depleted stem cell transplant. The V gene is TRBV27 and the J gene is TRBJ1-1; the D gene remains uncertain. The bases read TGTGCCAGCAGTTTCGAGATGAACACTGAAGCTTTCTTT. Its product reads: CASSFEMNTEAFF.